One sample yielded the 7 T cell receptor beta chains listed below, sequenced in a study of blood T cell repertoires in COVID-19. The repertoire was sequenced with immunoSEQ multiplex PCR; TCRdb's copy has only in-frame clones and lacks some. Of tens of thousands of clones listed, about 84% are singletons. The sequencing input was peripheral blood. The receptors were sampled from a man aged 45-60 years with COVID-19, enrolled during active disease.

This clone showed up just a few times. The rearrangement uses TRBV28 and TRBJ1-5; TRBD1 agrees at 9 bases. V gave up 6 bases and J gave up 1 base; unmatched junction bases: 4. The length of the CDR3 is 15 residues. Germline V gives CDR1 MDHEN, CDR2 SYDVKM. The DNA of the CDR3 is TGTGCCAGCAGCACAGGGGGCGAGAGCAATCAGCCCCAGCATTTT. The encoded protein is CASSTGGESNQPQHF.

This chain connects TRBV13 to TRBJ2-7; maybe TRBD1 (6 bases). V was pared by 2 bases and J by 3 bases, with 11 bases between. The germline CDR1 and CDR2 sequences are PRHDT and FYEKMQ (reference sequence). CDR3 length: 14 residues. The CDR3 DNA reads as TGTGCCAGCAGCTTAAAGACAGGAGTCTACGAGCAGTACTTC. Its translation is CASSLKTGVYEQYF. Complete variable domain (other parts from reference TRBV13 and TRBJ2-7): AAGVIQSPRHLIKEKRETATLKCYPIPRHDTVYWYQQGPGQDPQFLISFYEKMQSDKGSIPDRFSAQQFSDYHSELNMSSLELGDSALYFCASSLKTGVYEQYFGPGTRLTVT.

The chain combines TRBV13 with TRBJ2-7; 9 nucleotides match TRBD2. CDR3 length: 16 residues. Trimming took 6 bases from V and 0 from J; bases not matched to a gene: 9. Looked up from germline, CDR1 is PRHDT and CDR2 is FYEKMQ (reference sequence). CDR3 coding DNA: TGTGCCAGCAGGTCCTATAGCGGGGGAATCTCCTACGAGCAGTACTTC. It codes for CASRSYSGGISYEQYF.

The chain links TRBV6-2 or TRBV6-3 to TRBJ2-5; the D gene is possibly TRBD2 (6 bases). V lost 4 bases and J lost 0, with 15 bases in between. Germline CDR1 and CDR2: MNHEY and SVGEGT. This CDR3 contains 16 residues. The CDR3 DNA follows: TGTGCCAGCAGTTTAGGAATAAGGGACTACCAAGAGACCCAGTACTTC. Residues: CASSLGIRDYQETQYF.

This clone occurred once. The chain employs TRBV6-1 and TRBJ1-3; 8 positions match TRBD1. Unmatched junction bases numbered 9, after V lost 2 bases and J lost 3 bases. There are 17 residues in the CDR3. Germline values: CDR1 MNHNS, CDR2 SASEGT. CDR3 nucleotides: TGTGCCAGCAGTGAAAATGGGGCAGGGGGCTTTGGAAACACCATATATTTT. Encoded protein: CASSENGAGGFGNTIYF.

The chain joins TRBV6-2 or TRBV6-3 to TRBJ2-1; 9 bases map to TRBD2. CDR1 is MNHEY and CDR2 is SVGEGT in the germline V gene. There are 16 residues in the CDR3. The V gene end was trimmed by 2 bases and the J gene end by 3 bases; junction bases not matched to a gene: 5. CDR3 in amino acids: CASSYGRGGRYNEQFF. For the CDR3, the DNA is TGTGCCAGCAGTTACGGGCGGGGGGGCCGCTACAATGAGCAGTTCTTC.

The CDR3 bases are TGTGCCAGCAGCTTAGTTGGTCTAGCGGGGGGCCGGTCTACGCAGTATTTT. This encodes CASSLVGLAGGRSTQYF. V usage is TRBV7-9 and J usage is TRBJ2-3, with 11 positions matching TRBD2. The CDR3 is 17 amino acids. V shed 1 base and J 8 bases; nucleotides not matched to a gene: 11. Germline assignment: CDR1 SEHNR and CDR2 FQNEAQ (reference sequence).